Listed below are T cell receptor beta chains from one sample, sequenced in a study of blood T cell repertoires in COVID-19. The table came from immunoSEQ multiplex PCR; TCRdb's copy has only in-frame clones and leaves some out. Of roughly 47,000 clones in the sample, around 82% were seen once. Sequenced sample: peripheral blood. All receptors come from a woman aged 70-85 years with acute or convalescent COVID-19. Both conserved end residues are part of each CDR3. The order of the fields is CDR3 protein, CDR3 DNA, D gene, clone size, J gene, V gene. A D gene is named only where the DNA matches it firmly. The size field is filled for only some rows; it gives once, few, many or a size class.

cdr3_aa: CATSGSGRTEAFF
cdr3_nt: TGTGCCACCAGTGGGTCAGGGCGCACTGAAGCTTTCTTT
d_call: -
clone_size: -
j_call: TRBJ1-1
v_call: TRBV24-1

cdr3_aa: CASSLRRDRGRRNQPQHF
cdr3_nt: TGTGCCAGCAGCTTAAGGAGGGACAGGGGGCGAAGAAATCAGCCCCAGCATTTT
d_call: TRBD1
clone_size: -
j_call: TRBJ1-5
v_call: TRBV11-2

cdr3_aa: CASSQGGGNPYNEQFF
cdr3_nt: TGCGCCAGCAGCCAGGGAGGGGGGAACCCCTACAATGAGCAGTTCTTC
d_call: -
clone_size: -
j_call: TRBJ2-1
v_call: TRBV4-3

cdr3_aa: CSVTTGNYGYTF
cdr3_nt: TGCAGCGTGACGACAGGGAATTATGGCTACACCTTC
d_call: TRBD1
clone_size: once
j_call: TRBJ1-2
v_call: TRBV29-1

cdr3_aa: CASRRAGGNTGELFF
cdr3_nt: TGTGCCAGCAGGCGTGCGGGAGGGAACACCGGGGAGCTGTTTTTT
d_call: TRBD2
clone_size: -
j_call: TRBJ2-2
v_call: TRBV28

cdr3_aa: CASNRELGSPLHF
cdr3_nt: TGTGCCAGCAATCGAGAGCTTGGTTCACCCCTCCACTTT
d_call: -
clone_size: -
j_call: TRBJ1-6
v_call: TRBV12-3/TRBV12-4

cdr3_aa: CASSRTGGNEKLFF
cdr3_nt: TGTGCCAGCAGCCGGACAGGGGGCAATGAAAAACTGTTTTTT
d_call: TRBD1
clone_size: -
j_call: TRBJ1-4
v_call: TRBV7-9

cdr3_aa: CASSSGPNEQYF
cdr3_nt: TGTGCCAGCTCCTCCGGTCCAAACGAGCAGTACTTC
d_call: -
clone_size: -
j_call: TRBJ2-7
v_call: TRBV18

cdr3_aa: CAWTQGNEQYF
cdr3_nt: TGTGCCTGGACCCAGGGGAACGAGCAGTACTTC
d_call: -
clone_size: -
j_call: TRBJ2-7
v_call: TRBV30

cdr3_aa: CASSSRTSGGETQYF
cdr3_nt: TGTGCCAGCAGTTCCAGGACTAGCGGGGGGGAGACCCAGTACTTC
d_call: TRBD2
clone_size: once
j_call: TRBJ2-5
v_call: TRBV27

cdr3_aa: CASTSDRARAFF
cdr3_nt: TGTGCCAGTACCTCGGACAGGGCGAGAGCTTTCTTT
d_call: TRBD1
clone_size: once
j_call: TRBJ1-1
v_call: TRBV19

cdr3_aa: CATSPMIRGTHNEQFF
cdr3_nt: TGTGCCACCAGTCCTATGATACGGGGGACTCACAATGAGCAGTTCTTC
d_call: -
clone_size: -
j_call: TRBJ2-1
v_call: TRBV15

cdr3_aa: CASSLTSGPSYEQYF
cdr3_nt: TGTGCCAGCAGCTTAACTAGCGGACCTTCCTACGAGCAGTACTTC
d_call: -
clone_size: -
j_call: TRBJ2-7
v_call: TRBV7-3

cdr3_aa: CASSLGLAGEQYF
cdr3_nt: TGTGCCAGCAGCTTAGGACTAGCGGGCGAGCAGTACTTC
d_call: TRBD2
clone_size: -
j_call: TRBJ2-7
v_call: TRBV7-2

cdr3_aa: CASSYSTSGLYEQYF
cdr3_nt: TGTGCCAGCAGTTACTCGACTAGCGGGTTGTACGAGCAGTACTTC
d_call: TRBD2
clone_size: -
j_call: TRBJ2-7
v_call: TRBV6-2/TRBV6-3

cdr3_aa: CASSPGGSEQYF
cdr3_nt: TGTGCCAGCAGCCCGGGAGGAAGCGAGCAGTACTTC
d_call: TRBD2
clone_size: -
j_call: TRBJ2-7
v_call: TRBV11-3

cdr3_aa: CASILTVGGYTF
cdr3_nt: TGTGCCAGCATCCTGACGGTGGGCGGCTACACCTTC
d_call: -
clone_size: -
j_call: TRBJ1-2
v_call: TRBV7-2

cdr3_aa: CSVGRVGVEGEQYF
cdr3_nt: TGCAGCGTTGGGAGGGTAGGGGTGGAGGGAGAGCAGTACTTC
d_call: -
clone_size: once
j_call: TRBJ2-7
v_call: TRBV29-1

cdr3_aa: CASSIRAVDTEAFF
cdr3_nt: TGTGCCAGCTCAATTCGAGCGGTAGACACTGAAGCTTTCTTT
d_call: -
clone_size: -
j_call: TRBJ1-1
v_call: TRBV18

cdr3_aa: CASSEGSGNTGELFF
cdr3_nt: TGTGCCAGCAGTGAGGGTAGCGGGAACACCGGGGAGCTGTTTTTT
d_call: -
clone_size: -
j_call: TRBJ2-2
v_call: TRBV2

cdr3_aa: CASSSATSGSYEQYF
cdr3_nt: TGTGCCAGCAGTTCAGCGACTAGCGGGTCCTACGAGCAGTACTTC
d_call: TRBD2
clone_size: -
j_call: TRBJ2-7
v_call: TRBV6-5

cdr3_aa: CASSLDGTYSGQPQHF
cdr3_nt: TGTGCCAGCAGCTTAGATGGGACTTACTCGGGGCAGCCCCAGCATTTT
d_call: -
clone_size: -
j_call: TRBJ1-5
v_call: TRBV7-2

cdr3_aa: CASSELRTSAAFF
cdr3_nt: TGTGCCAGCAGTGAATTAAGGACATCGGCAGCTTTCTTT
d_call: -
clone_size: few
j_call: TRBJ1-1
v_call: TRBV25-1

cdr3_aa: CASSRGQADYEQYF
cdr3_nt: TGCGCCAGCAGCCGGGGACAGGCGGACTACGAGCAGTACTTC
d_call: TRBD1
clone_size: few
j_call: TRBJ2-7
v_call: TRBV5-1

cdr3_aa: CASSARDRETDTQYF
cdr3_nt: TGTGCCAGCAGCGCCAGGGACAGGGAAACAGATACGCAGTATTTT
d_call: TRBD1
clone_size: -
j_call: TRBJ2-3
v_call: TRBV7-9

cdr3_aa: CASNAGVHEQYF
cdr3_nt: TGTGCCAGCAACGCCGGGGTCCACGAGCAGTACTTC
d_call: -
clone_size: -
j_call: TRBJ2-7
v_call: TRBV28

cdr3_aa: CASSLGLAGSPSYEQYF
cdr3_nt: TGTGCTAGCAGCTTAGGACTAGCGGGTTCTCCATCCTACGAGCAGTACTTC
d_call: TRBD2
clone_size: -
j_call: TRBJ2-7
v_call: TRBV7-7

cdr3_aa: CASSIAGQGNEKLFF
cdr3_nt: TGCGCCAGCAGCATTGCGGGACAGGGGAATGAAAAACTGTTTTTT
d_call: TRBD1
clone_size: -
j_call: TRBJ1-4
v_call: TRBV5-1

cdr3_aa: CASSLYGVGTEAFF
cdr3_nt: TGTGCCAGCAGTTTATACGGGGTGGGCACTGAAGCTTTCTTT
d_call: -
clone_size: -
j_call: TRBJ1-1
v_call: TRBV27

cdr3_aa: CASLGGNIFEQYF
cdr3_nt: TGTGCCAGCCTGGGAGGGAATATCTTCGAGCAGTACTTC
d_call: TRBD2
clone_size: once
j_call: TRBJ2-7
v_call: TRBV28

cdr3_aa: CASSSSGVGYGYTF
cdr3_nt: TGTGCCAGCAGCTCTTCAGGGGTTGGGTATGGCTACACCTTC
d_call: -
clone_size: -
j_call: TRBJ1-2
v_call: TRBV3-1/TRBV3-2

cdr3_aa: CASEGGDAFF
cdr3_nt: TGTGCTAGTGAAGGAGGGGACGCTTTCTTT
d_call: -
clone_size: -
j_call: TRBJ1-1
v_call: TRBV12-5

cdr3_aa: CASSRGLAGENTGELFF
cdr3_nt: TGTGCCAGCAGCAGGGGCCTAGCGGGAGAGAACACCGGGGAGCTGTTTTTT
d_call: TRBD2
clone_size: -
j_call: TRBJ2-2
v_call: TRBV5-4

cdr3_aa: CASSLAGIETQYF
cdr3_nt: TGTGCCAGCAGCTTAGCCGGGATAGAGACCCAGTACTTC
d_call: -
clone_size: -
j_call: TRBJ2-5
v_call: TRBV7-9

cdr3_aa: CASRITGPQHF
cdr3_nt: TGTGCCAGCAGAATAACAGGGCCCCAGCATTTT
d_call: -
clone_size: -
j_call: TRBJ1-5
v_call: TRBV28

cdr3_aa: CASSPLAGVPQETQYF
cdr3_nt: TGTGCCAGCAGTCCGCTAGCGGGAGTACCCCAAGAGACCCAGTACTTC
d_call: TRBD2
clone_size: -
j_call: TRBJ2-5
v_call: TRBV27

cdr3_aa: CASSTGTGISQETQYF
cdr3_nt: TGTGCCAGCAGCACCGGGACAGGGATTTCCCAAGAGACCCAGTACTTC
d_call: TRBD1
clone_size: -
j_call: TRBJ2-5
v_call: TRBV5-6

cdr3_aa: CASSLPLAGVRNEQFF
cdr3_nt: TGTGCCAGCAGCTTACCACTAGCGGGAGTGCGCAATGAGCAGTTCTTC
d_call: TRBD2
clone_size: -
j_call: TRBJ2-1
v_call: TRBV7-9